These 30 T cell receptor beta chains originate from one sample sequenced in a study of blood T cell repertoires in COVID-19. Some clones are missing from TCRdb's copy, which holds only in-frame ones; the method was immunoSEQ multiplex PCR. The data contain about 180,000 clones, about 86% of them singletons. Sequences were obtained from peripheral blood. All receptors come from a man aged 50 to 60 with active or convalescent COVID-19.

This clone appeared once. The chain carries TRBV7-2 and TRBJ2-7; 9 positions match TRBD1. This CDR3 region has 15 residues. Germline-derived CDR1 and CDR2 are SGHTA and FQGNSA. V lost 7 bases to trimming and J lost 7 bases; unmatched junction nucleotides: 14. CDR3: CASNLGLQGAGEQYF. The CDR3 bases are TGTGCCAGCAACCTTGGGCTACAGGGGGCGGGGGAGCAGTACTTC.

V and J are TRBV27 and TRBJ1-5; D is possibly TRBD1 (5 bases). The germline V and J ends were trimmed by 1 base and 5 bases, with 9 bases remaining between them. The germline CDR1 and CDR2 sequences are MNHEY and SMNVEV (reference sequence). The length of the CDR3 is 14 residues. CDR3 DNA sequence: TGTGCCAGCAGTTTATATCGGGGGGATCAGCCCCAGCATTTT. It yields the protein CASSLYRGDQPQHF.

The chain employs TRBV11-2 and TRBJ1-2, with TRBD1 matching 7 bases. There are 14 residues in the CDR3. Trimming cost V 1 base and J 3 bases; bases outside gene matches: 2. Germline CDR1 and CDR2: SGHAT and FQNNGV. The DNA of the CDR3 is TGTGCCAGCAGCTTAGGAGGGGGCGACTATGGCTACACCTTC. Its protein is CASSLGGGDYGYTF.

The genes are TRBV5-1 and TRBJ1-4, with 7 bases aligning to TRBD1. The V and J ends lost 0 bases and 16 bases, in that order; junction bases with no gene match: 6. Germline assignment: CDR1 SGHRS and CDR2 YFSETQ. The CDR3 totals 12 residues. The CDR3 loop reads CASSLDGTVPFF. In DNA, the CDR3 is TGCGCCAGCAGCTTGGACGGGACAGTACCGTTTTTT.

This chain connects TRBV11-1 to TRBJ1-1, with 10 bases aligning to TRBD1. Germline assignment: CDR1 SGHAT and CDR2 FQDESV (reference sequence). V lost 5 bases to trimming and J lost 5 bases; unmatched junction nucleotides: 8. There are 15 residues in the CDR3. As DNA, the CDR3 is TGTGCCAGCAGCCTCAGGACAGGGGGGAAGACTGAAGCTTTCTTT. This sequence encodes CASSLRTGGKTEAFF.

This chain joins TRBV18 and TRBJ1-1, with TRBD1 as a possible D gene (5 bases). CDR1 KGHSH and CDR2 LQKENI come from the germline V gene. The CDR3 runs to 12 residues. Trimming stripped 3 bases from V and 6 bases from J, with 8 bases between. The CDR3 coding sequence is TGTGCCAGCTCACCCACACAGGCTGAAGCTTTCTTT. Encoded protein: CASSPTQAEAFF. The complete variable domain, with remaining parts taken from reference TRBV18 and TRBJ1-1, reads NAGVMQNPRHLVRRRGQEARLRCSPMKGHSHVYWYRQLPEEGLKFMVYLQKENIIDESGMPKERFSAEFPKEGPSILRIQQVVRGDSAAYFCASSPTQAEAFFGQGTRLTVV.

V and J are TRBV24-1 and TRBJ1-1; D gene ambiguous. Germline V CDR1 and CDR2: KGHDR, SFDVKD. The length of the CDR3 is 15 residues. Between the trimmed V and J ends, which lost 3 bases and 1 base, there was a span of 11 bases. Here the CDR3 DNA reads TGTGCCACCAGTGATGGCTCGCCAGGGAACACTGAAGCTTTCTTT. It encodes CATSDGSPGNTEAFF.

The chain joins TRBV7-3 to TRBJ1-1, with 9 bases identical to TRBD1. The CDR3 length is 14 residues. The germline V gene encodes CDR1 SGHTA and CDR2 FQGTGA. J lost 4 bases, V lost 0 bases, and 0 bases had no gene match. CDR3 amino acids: CASSLTDRGTEAFF. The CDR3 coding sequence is TGTGCCAGCAGCTTAACGGACAGGGGCACTGAAGCTTTCTTT.

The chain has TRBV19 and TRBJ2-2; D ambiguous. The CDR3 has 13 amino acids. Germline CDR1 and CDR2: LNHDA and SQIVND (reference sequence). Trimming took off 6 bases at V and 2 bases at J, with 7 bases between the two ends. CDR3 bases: TGTGCCAGTAGGCGGTCAAACACCGGGGAGCTGTTTTTT. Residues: CASRRSNTGELFF.

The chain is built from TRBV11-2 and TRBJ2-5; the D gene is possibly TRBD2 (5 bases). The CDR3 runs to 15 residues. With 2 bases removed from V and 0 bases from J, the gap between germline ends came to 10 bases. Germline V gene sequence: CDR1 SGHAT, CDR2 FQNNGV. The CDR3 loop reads CASSLKGVYQETQYF. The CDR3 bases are TGTGCCAGCAGCTTAAAGGGAGTGTACCAAGAGACCCAGTACTTC.

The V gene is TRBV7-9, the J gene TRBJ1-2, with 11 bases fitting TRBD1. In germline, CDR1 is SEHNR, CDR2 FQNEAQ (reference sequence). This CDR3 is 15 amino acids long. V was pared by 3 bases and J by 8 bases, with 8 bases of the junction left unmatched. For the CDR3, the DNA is TGTGCCAGCAGCTTGACGGGACAGGGGGTGGTCGGCTACACCTTC. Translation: CASSLTGQGVVGYTF. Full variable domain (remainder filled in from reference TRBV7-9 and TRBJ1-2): DTGVSQNPRHKITKRGQNVTFRCDPISEHNRLYWYRQTLGQGPEFLTYFQNEAQLEKSRLLSDRFSAERPKGSFSTLEIQRTEQGDSAMYLCASSLTGQGVVGYTFGSGTRLTVV.

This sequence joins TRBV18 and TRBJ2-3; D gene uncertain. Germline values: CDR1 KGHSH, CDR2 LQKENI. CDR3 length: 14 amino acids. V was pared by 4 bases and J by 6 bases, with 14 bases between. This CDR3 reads CASSQTLPTDTQYF. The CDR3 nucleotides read TGTGCCAGCTCACAGACTCTGCCGACGGATACGCAGTATTTT.

The CDR3 spells CASSQNWGLAGGAYNEQFF. DNA for the CDR3: TGTGCCAGCAGCCAGAATTGGGGACTAGCGGGAGGGGCCTACAATGAGCAGTTCTTC. The chain employs TRBV3-1 (or the pseudogene TRBV3-2) and TRBJ2-1; TRBD2 agrees at 16 bases. V lost 3 bases and J lost 2; bases outside the gene matches: 7. CDR1 and CDR2 (germline): LGHDT, YNNKEL (reference sequence). The length of the CDR3 is 19 residues.

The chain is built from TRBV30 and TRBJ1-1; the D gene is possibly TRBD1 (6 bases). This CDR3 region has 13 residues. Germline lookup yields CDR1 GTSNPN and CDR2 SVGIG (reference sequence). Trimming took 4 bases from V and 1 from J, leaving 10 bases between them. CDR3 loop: CAWNGGQNTEAFF. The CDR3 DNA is TGTGCCTGGAACGGGGGGCAGAACACTGAAGCTTTCTTT. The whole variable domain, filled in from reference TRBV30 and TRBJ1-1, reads SQTIHQWPATLVQPVGSPLSLECTVEGTSNPNLYWYRQAAGRGLQLLFYSVGIGQISSEVPQNLSASRPQDRQFILSSKKLLLSDSGFYLCAWNGGQNTEAFFGQGTRLTVV.

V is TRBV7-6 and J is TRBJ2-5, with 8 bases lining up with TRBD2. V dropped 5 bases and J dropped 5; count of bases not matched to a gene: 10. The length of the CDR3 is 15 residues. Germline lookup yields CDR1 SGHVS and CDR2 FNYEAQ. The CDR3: CASSANRGGGETQYF. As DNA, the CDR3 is TGTGCCAGCAGCGCTAACCGGGGGGGCGGGGAGACCCAGTACTTC.

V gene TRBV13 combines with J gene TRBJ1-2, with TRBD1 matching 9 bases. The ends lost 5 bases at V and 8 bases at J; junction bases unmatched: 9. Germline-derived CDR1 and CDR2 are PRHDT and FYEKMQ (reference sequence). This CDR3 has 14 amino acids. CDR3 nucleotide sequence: TGTGCCAGCAGCGACCGGGACAGGGTTCGGGGCTACACCTTC. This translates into CASSDRDRVRGYTF.

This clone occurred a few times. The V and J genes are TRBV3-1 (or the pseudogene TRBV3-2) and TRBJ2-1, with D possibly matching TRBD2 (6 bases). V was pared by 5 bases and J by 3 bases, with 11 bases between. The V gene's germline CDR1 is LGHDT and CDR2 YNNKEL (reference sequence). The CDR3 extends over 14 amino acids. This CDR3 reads CASSWRGGYNEQFF. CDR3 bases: TGTGCCAGCAGCTGGCGGGGTGGCTACAATGAGCAGTTCTTC.

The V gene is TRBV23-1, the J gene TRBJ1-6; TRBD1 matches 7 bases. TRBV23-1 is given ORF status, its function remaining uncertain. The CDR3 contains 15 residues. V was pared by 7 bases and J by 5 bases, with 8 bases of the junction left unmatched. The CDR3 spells CASTTGQANNSPLHF. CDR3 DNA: TGCGCCAGCACTACCGGACAGGCTAATAATTCACCCCTCCACTTT.

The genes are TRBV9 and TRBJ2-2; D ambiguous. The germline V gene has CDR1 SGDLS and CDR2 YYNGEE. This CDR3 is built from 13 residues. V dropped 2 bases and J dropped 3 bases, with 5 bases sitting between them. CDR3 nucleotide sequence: TGTGCCAGCAGCGTGAGATACACCGGGGAGCTGTTTTTT. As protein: CASSVRYTGELFF.

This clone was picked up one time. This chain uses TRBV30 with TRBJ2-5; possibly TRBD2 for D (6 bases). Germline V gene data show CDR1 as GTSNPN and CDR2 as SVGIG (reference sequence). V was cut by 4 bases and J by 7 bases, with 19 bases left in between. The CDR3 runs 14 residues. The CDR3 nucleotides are TGTGCCTGGACCATACGCGGGCGGGAAAGGACCCAGTACTTC. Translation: CAWTIRGRERTQYF. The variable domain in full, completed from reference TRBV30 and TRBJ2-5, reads SQTIHQWPATLVQPVGSPLSLECTVEGTSNPNLYWYRQAAGRGLQLLFYSVGIGQISSEVPQNLSASRPQDRQFILSSKKLLLSDSGFYLCAWTIRGRERTQYFGPGTRLLVL.

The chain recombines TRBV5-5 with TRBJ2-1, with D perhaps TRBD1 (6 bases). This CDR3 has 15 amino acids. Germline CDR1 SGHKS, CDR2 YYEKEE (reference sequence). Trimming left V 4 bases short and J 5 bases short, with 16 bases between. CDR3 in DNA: TGTGCCAGCAGCCCAGAACCCAGGGGAGACAATGAGCAGTTCTTC. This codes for CASSPEPRGDNEQFF.

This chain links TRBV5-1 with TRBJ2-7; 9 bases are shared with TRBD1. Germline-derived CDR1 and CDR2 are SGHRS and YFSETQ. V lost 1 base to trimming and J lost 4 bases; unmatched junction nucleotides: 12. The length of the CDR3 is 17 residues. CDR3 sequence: CASSLSLVGTGIYEQYF. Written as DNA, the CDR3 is TGCGCCAGCAGCTTGTCCCTCGTAGGGACAGGGATATACGAGCAGTACTTC.

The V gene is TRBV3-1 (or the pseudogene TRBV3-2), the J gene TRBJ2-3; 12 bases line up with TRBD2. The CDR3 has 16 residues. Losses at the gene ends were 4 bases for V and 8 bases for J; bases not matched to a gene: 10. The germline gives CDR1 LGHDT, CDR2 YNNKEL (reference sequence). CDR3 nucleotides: TGTGCCAGCAGCCCTAGGACTAGCGGGATCCTTGCTACGCAGTATTTT. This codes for CASSPRTSGILATQYF.

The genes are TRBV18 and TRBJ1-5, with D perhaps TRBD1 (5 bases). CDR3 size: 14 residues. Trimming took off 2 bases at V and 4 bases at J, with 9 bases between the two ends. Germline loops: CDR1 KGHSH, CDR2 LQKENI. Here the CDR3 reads CASSPDSLNQPQHF. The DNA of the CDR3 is TGTGCCAGCTCACCAGACAGCCTAAATCAGCCCCAGCATTTT.

The CDR3, as DNA: TGTGCCAGCAGCTTGGGACAGGGCCTCGATGGCTACACCTTC. This gives the protein CASSLGQGLDGYTF. The chain recombines TRBV5-4 with TRBJ1-2, with 7 bases fitting TRBD1. The CDR3 is made up of 14 amino acids. J lost 6 bases, V lost 0 bases, and 5 bases had no gene match. Germline V gene data show CDR1 as SGHNT and CDR2 as YYREEE (reference sequence).

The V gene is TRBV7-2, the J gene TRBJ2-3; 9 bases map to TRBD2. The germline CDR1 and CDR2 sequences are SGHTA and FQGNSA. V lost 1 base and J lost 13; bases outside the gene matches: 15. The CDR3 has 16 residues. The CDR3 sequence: CASSLVLLAGHSPEYF. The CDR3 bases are TGTGCCAGCAGCTTAGTTTTACTAGCGGGCCACTCTCCCGAGTATTTT.

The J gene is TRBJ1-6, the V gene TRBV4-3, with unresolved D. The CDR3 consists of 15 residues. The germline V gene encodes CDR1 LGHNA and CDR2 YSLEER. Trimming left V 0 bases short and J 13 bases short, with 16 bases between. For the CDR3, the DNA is TGCGCCAGCAGCCAAGAGAGGGCGGACCGTTCGCCCCTCCACTTT. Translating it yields CASSQERADRSPLHF.

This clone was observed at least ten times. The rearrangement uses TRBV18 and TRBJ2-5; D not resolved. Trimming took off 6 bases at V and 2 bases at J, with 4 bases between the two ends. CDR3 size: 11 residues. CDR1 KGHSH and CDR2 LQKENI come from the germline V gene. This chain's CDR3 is CASSQQETQYF. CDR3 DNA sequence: TGTGCCAGCTCTCAACAAGAGACCCAGTACTTC.

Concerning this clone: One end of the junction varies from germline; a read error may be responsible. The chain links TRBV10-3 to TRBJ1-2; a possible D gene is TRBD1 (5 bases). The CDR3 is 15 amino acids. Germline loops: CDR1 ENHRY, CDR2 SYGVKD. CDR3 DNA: TGTGCCATCAGTGAGTCTCCCCATACCGGGGGAGGCTTCACCTTC. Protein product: CAISESPHTGGGFTF.

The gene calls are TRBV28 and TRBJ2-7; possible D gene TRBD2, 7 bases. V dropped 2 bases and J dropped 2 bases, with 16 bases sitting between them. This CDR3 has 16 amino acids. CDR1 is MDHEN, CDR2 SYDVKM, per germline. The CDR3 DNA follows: TGTGCCAGCAGTTTAATGGCCGGGGGGCGCCCCTACGAGCAGTACTTC. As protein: CASSLMAGGRPYEQYF.